These 2 T cell receptor beta chains came from one sample sequenced in a study of OX40 agonist ivuxolimab in advanced cancers. Clones were read by immunoSEQ multiplex PCR, and TCRdb kept only the in-frame ones, dropping some. The table shows approximately 68,000 clones, with less than 95% occurring only once. The source material was CD4+ or CD8+ T cells sorted from blood, sampled in a trial of the OX40 agonist ivuxolimab. The receptor set was obtained from an adult with an advanced solid tumor such as melanoma, head and neck, liver or kidney cancer.

V is TRBV25-1 and J is TRBJ2-1; 9 bases align to TRBD2. This CDR3 is built from 15 residues. Germline CDR1 MGHDK, CDR2 SYGVNS. Germline trimming cut 4 bases from V and 5 bases from J; bases unmatched to any gene: 6. The CDR3 coding sequence is TGTGCCAGCAGTGTGAGCGGGGGGCTCAACAATGAGCAGTTCTTC. Protein product: CASSVSGGLNNEQFF.

By proportion, this clone is medium-sized. The rearrangement joins TRBV6-5 to TRBJ2-7; D possibly corresponds to TRBD1 (6 bases). Between the trimmed V and J ends, which lost 6 bases and 6 bases, there was a span of 18 bases. The germline V gene has CDR1 MNHEY and CDR2 SVGAGI. The CDR3 sequence is 14 residues long. CDR3 DNA sequence: TGTGCCAGCAGCTACCGGGACACCAGCTTCGAGCAGTACTTC. Amino acids: CASSYRDTSFEQYF.